Following are 25 T cell receptor beta chains from one sample sequenced in a study of T cell clonality in common variable immunodeficiency. Libraries were prepared by immunoSEQ multiplex PCR; TCRdb keeps only in-frame clonotypes and omits some of them. This sample carries 25,000 to 40,000 clones, none of them present only once. The source material was peripheral blood mononuclear cells. These TCRs come from a person aged 18-70 years in good health.

In its sample, this clone was seen many times. Read sequence stops 3 residues before the CDR3 end, and the germline J gene provides the missing end. The genes are TRBV19 and TRBJ1-2; 9 bases are a match to TRBD1. The trim removed 9 bases at V and 5 bases at J, leaving 7 bases unmatched. The CDR3 spans 13 residues. Looked up from germline, CDR1 is LNHDA and CDR2 is SQIVND (reference sequence). CDR3 loop: CASNRGLDYGYTF. The sequenced part of the CDR3 DNA is TGTGCCAGCAACAGGGGGCTAGATTATGGC. Based on the CDR3 plus reference TRBV19 and TRBJ1-2, the full variable domain is DGGITQSPKYLFRKEGQNVTLSCEQNLNHDAMYWYRQDPGQGLRLIYYSQIVNDFQKGDIAEGYSVSREKKESFPLTVTSAQKNPTAFYLCASNRGLDYGYTFGSGTRLTVV.

The sample holds many counts of this clone. One junction end does not reproduce the germline sequence, and a read error may be involved. The read stops 3 residues short of the end of the CDR3; the missing end is completed from the germline J gene. In the same sample, other DNA sequences code for this CDR3. The chain carries TRBV29-1 and TRBJ1-3; no reliable D call. This CDR3 comprises 13 residues. CDR1 and CDR2 (germline): SQVTM, ANQGSEA. CDR3 bases read: TGCAGAGGAGCGTCCCTCGTTGAAAACACA. It encodes CRGASLVENT. The whole CDR3 protein is CRGASLVENTIYF.

This clone was counted at least ten times. Coverage ceases 3 residues before the CDR3 finishes, and the germline J gene fills in the end. The chain combines TRBV9 with TRBJ2-5; 10 bases fit TRBD2. V lost 0 bases to trimming and J lost 2 bases; unmatched junction nucleotides: 4. Per germline, CDR1 SGDLS and CDR2 YYNGEE. CDR3 length equals 16 residues. CDR3 loop: CASSVGQAGGQETQYF. The part of the CDR3 DNA that was read is TGTGCCAGCAGCGTAGGTCAAGCGGGGGGGCAAGAGACC.

This clone was seen a handful of times. The read stops 3 residues short of the end of the CDR3; the missing end is completed from the germline J gene. The J gene is TRBJ1-2, the V gene TRBV7-3; a weak D match, TRBD1 (6 bases). The CDR3 length is 14 residues. Germline assignment: CDR1 SGHTA and CDR2 FQGTGA. The DNA read from the CDR3 is TGTGCCAGCAGCTTTTCTGGGGGGGCCGGTGAC. Amino acids: CASSFSGGAGD. The full CDR3 protein is CASSFSGGAGDYTF.

This clone was seen repeatedly, ten times or more. The read falls 3 residues short of the CDR3 end, and the missing part is taken from the germline J gene. The chain uses TRBV12-3 or TRBV12-4 and TRBJ1-4; TRBD1 agrees at 8 bases. This CDR3 contains 14 residues. V was clipped by 7 bases and J by 4 bases; unmatched bases: 5. The CDR3 protein is CASNSQGVNEKLFF. CDR3 DNA, as far as it was read: TGTGCCAGCAACTCACAGGGGGTTAATGAAAAA.

This clone was counted at least ten times. The read ends 3 residues before the CDR3 terminus; that terminus is restored from the germline J gene. This sequence joins TRBV6-4 and TRBJ2-1; TRBD2 aligns across 10 bases. J gave up 6 bases and V 0 bases, and 2 bases lay outside the gene matches. The CDR3 sequence is 15 residues long. Per the germline V gene, CDR1 is MRHNA and CDR2 is SNTAGT. The CDR3 bases that were read are TGTGCCAGCAGTGACTCGAGCGGGGGGGCCAATGAG. Its translation: CASSDSSGGANE. The whole CDR3 protein reads CASSDSSGGANEQFF.

The sample holds many counts of this clone. The read ends 3 residues early relative to the CDR3; the germline J gene fills the gap. This chain uses TRBV4-1 with TRBJ2-6; perhaps TRBD1 as D (5 bases). Trimming left V 1 base short and J 2 bases short, with 9 bases between. The CDR3 is 16 amino acids. CDR1 MGHRA and CDR2 YSYEKL come from the germline V gene. This CDR3 reads CASSQGQGAGANVLTF. The CDR3 bases that were read are TGCGCCAGCAGCCAAGGGCAAGGGGCTGGGGCCAACGTC.

This clone has a count of ten or more. The observed sequence ends 3 residues before the CDR3 terminus, with the missing tail filled in from the germline J gene. This specimen includes other DNA sequences encoding the same CDR3. V and J are TRBV20-1 and TRBJ1-6, with 7 bases matching TRBD1. The CDR3 contains 15 residues. From germline, CDR1 is DFQATT and CDR2 SNEGSKA (reference sequence). With 6 bases clipped from V and 5 bases from J, the junction kept 10 bases outside the gene matches. CDR3: CSASRTGADNSPLHF. The sequenced part of the CDR3 DNA is TGCAGTGCCAGTAGAACAGGGGCGGATAATTCACCC.

The table lists this clone with many counts. The missing CDR3 end, 3 residues past where the read stops, is filled in from the germline J gene. The rearrangement joins TRBV5-1 to TRBJ1-1; tentative D call: TRBD1 (6 bases). The CDR3 has 17 amino acids. Germline V gene sequence: CDR1 SGHRS, CDR2 YFSETQ. Trimming cost V 4 bases and J 3 bases, with 22 bases left between them. CDR3: CASSPQGLRSRDTEAFF. The CDR3 bases that were read are TGCGCCAGCAGCCCACAGGGTCTAAGATCCAGGGACACTGAA.

Many counts were recorded for this clone. Coverage ceases 3 residues before the CDR3 finishes, and the germline J gene fills in the end. The gene calls are TRBV5-1 and TRBJ1-5; D is possibly TRBD1 (5 bases). Germline V gives CDR1 SGHRS, CDR2 YFSETQ. There are 14 residues in the CDR3. Trimming took off 0 bases at V and 5 bases at J, with 9 bases between the two ends. The CDR3 region is CASSLGTLDQPQHF. The CDR3 DNA, read in part, is TGCGCCAGCAGCTTGGGGACACTCGATCAGCCC.

In this sample, this clone turned up many times. The read gets to within 3 residues of the CDR3 end, and the germline J gene fills in the rest. V usage is TRBV30 and J usage is TRBJ2-3; D might be TRBD1 (7 bases). The CDR3 runs 14 residues. Trimming stripped 3 bases from V and 2 bases from J, with 12 bases between. Germline V gives CDR1 GTSNPN, CDR2 SVGIG (reference sequence). The DNA read from the CDR3 is TGTGCCTGGAGCAGGGGGGCCCCCACAGATACG. Translation gives CAWSRGAPTDT. The entire CDR3 reads CAWSRGAPTDTQYF.

At least ten counts were recorded for this clone. The read terminates 3 residues before the CDR3 end, so the remaining end is supplied by the germline J gene. This chain connects TRBV11-2 to TRBJ2-1; TRBD1 matches at 7 bases. With V trimmed by 5 bases and J by 4 bases, 8 bases remained unmatched. The V gene's germline CDR1 is SGHAT and CDR2 FQNNGV. This CDR3 is 15 amino acids long. This chain's CDR3 is CASSDRDSRYNEQFF. The sequenced CDR3 bases are TGTGCCAGCAGCGACCGGGACAGTCGGTACAATGAG.

Ten or more counts support this clone. The read terminates 3 residues before the CDR3 end, so the remaining end is supplied by the germline J gene. V usage is TRBV7-2 and J usage is TRBJ1-2; no clear D. The V end lost 1 base, the J end lost 3 bases, and 9 bases lay between the germline ends. Germline loops: CDR1 SGHTA, CDR2 FQGNSA. CDR3 length: 14 residues. The part of the CDR3 DNA that was read is TGTGCCAGCAGCTTAGAAGTTCAGTACTATGGC. It codes for CASSLEVQYYG. The whole CDR3 reads CASSLEVQYYGYTF.

This clone was recorded at least ten times. The CDR3 extends 3 residues past the end of the read, so its final part is completed from the germline J gene. The gene calls are TRBV7-9 and TRBJ2-5, with D perhaps TRBD1 or TRBD2 (7 bases each). This CDR3 has 15 residues. CDR1 is SEHNR and CDR2 is FQNEAQ in the germline V gene (reference sequence). The V gene lost 4 bases and the J gene lost 7 bases, with 19 bases spanning the gap. CDR3 bases read: TGTGCCAGCAGCTCACGGCTTCAGGGGGAGGGGACC. It specifies CASSSRLQGEGT. The CDR3 in full is CASSSRLQGEGTQYF.

This clone was counted between two and nine times. The read terminates 3 residues ahead of where the CDR3 ends, so the germline J gene completes it. The chain combines TRBV6-2 or TRBV6-3 with TRBJ2-4; D not certain. CDR3 length: 14 amino acids. Germline V CDR1 and CDR2: MNHEY, SVGEGT. The CDR3 protein is CASSTPDGNYGQYF. The DNA read from the CDR3 is TGTGCCAGCAGTACCCCAGACGGTAACTATGGT.

At least ten counts were recorded for this clone. The read gets to within 3 residues of the CDR3 end, and the germline J gene fills in the rest. J is TRBJ1-1 and V is TRBV20-1; D may be TRBD1 (6 bases). The CDR3 is 13 amino acids. V was trimmed by 5 bases and J by 3 bases, leaving 13 bases between them. Germline CDR1 and CDR2: DFQATT and SNEGSKA (reference sequence). The covered CDR3 bases are TGCAGTGCTGAGCAACAGGGCGACACTGAA. Translation gives CSAEQQGDTE. The whole CDR3 region reads CSAEQQGDTEAFF.

This clone was counted at least ten times. The read terminates 3 residues before the CDR3 end, so the remaining end is supplied by the germline J gene. The V call is TRBV7-9, the J call TRBJ2-7, with 8 bases fitting TRBD2. The CDR3 sequence is 14 residues long. Losses at the gene ends were 5 bases for V and 6 bases for J; bases not matched to a gene: 9. Germline loops: CDR1 SEHNR, CDR2 FQNEAQ (reference sequence). The CDR3 region is CASSPVAGGPEQYF. CDR3 DNA (partial): TGTGCCAGCAGCCCCGTTGCGGGAGGCCCCGAG.

This clone appeared many times. The CDR3 end falls 3 residues outside the read, so it is completed with the germline J gene. This sequence joins TRBV20-1 and TRBJ2-2; a possible D gene is TRBD1 (6 bases). The CDR3 length is 13 residues. CDR1 is DFQATT and CDR2 is SNEGSKA in the germline V gene (reference sequence). CDR3 bases read: TGCAGTGCGGCCGGGACAACTAATGAAAAG. Translated: CSAAGTTNEK. The entire CDR3 protein is CSAAGTTNEKLFF.

Remarks on this clone: With the read ending 3 residues before the CDR3 end, the germline J gene is used to fill in that end. The rearrangement joins TRBV11-1 to TRBJ2-3; 8 bases match TRBD1. The CDR3 covers 15 residues. Unmatched junction bases numbered 3, after V lost 3 bases and J lost 1 base. Germline CDR1 and CDR2: SGHAT and FQDESV (reference sequence). The CDR3 reads CASSFGQGRTDTQYF. The sequenced part of the CDR3 DNA is TGTGCCAGCAGCTTCGGACAGGGTCGCACAGATACG.

As concerns this clone: The read terminates 3 residues before the CDR3 end, so the remaining end is supplied by the germline J gene. This chain uses TRBV7-2 with TRBJ1-2; D is unclear. The CDR3 runs 14 residues. Germline CDR1 and CDR2: SGHTA and FQGNSA. CDR3 amino acids: CASSLVVNTDTYTF. The DNA read from the CDR3 is TGTGCCAGCAGCTTAGTGGTGAACACAGATACC.

In this sample, this clone turned up many times. The read falls 3 residues short of the CDR3 end, and the missing part is taken from the germline J gene. The chain has TRBV4-2 and TRBJ2-7; 12 bases match TRBD2. The CDR3 has 16 amino acids. Trimming at V came to 4 bases and at J to 2 bases, leaving 6 bases not matched to a gene. The germline V gene has CDR1 LGHNA and CDR2 YNFKEQ. CDR3 bases read: TGTGCCAGCAGCCCGAGGACTAGCGGGACCCCCTACGAG. This encodes CASSPRTSGTPYE. The full CDR3 sequence reads CASSPRTSGTPYEQYF.

Ten or more counts support this clone. The observed sequence ends 3 residues before the CDR3 terminus, with the missing tail filled in from the germline J gene. The rearrangement links TRBV5-4 to TRBJ2-5; the match to TRBD2 covers 8 bases. The junction had 10 bases not matched to a gene; V was cut back by 4 bases and J by 5 bases. This CDR3 is 15 amino acids long. Looked up from germline, CDR1 is SGHNT and CDR2 is YYREEE (reference sequence). This CDR3 reads CASSLPGGGRETQYF. CDR3 DNA, as far as it was read: TGTGCCAGCAGCCTCCCAGGCGGGGGGCGGGAGACC. Looking up the rest from reference TRBV5-4 and TRBJ2-5 gives the full variable domain: ETGVTQSPTHLIKTRGQQVTLRCSSQSGHNTVSWYQQALGQGPQFIFQYYREEENGRGNFPPRFSGLQFPNYSSELNVNALELDDSALYLCASSLPGGGRETQYFGPGTRLLVL.

This clone has ten or more counts. Read coverage stops 3 residues before the CDR3 terminus; the germline J gene supplies the remainder. The chain links TRBV7-9 to TRBJ2-7, with TRBD1 matching over 7 bases. The CDR3 consists of 15 residues. Losses at the gene ends were 4 bases for V and 3 bases for J; bases not matched to a gene: 9. CDR1 is SEHNR, CDR2 FQNEAQ, per germline (reference sequence). CDR3 residues: CASSSSGTALYEQYF. The covered CDR3 bases are TGTGCCAGCAGCTCCTCCGGGACAGCCCTCTACGAG.

There are many counts of this clone. The observed sequence ends 3 residues before the CDR3 terminus, with the missing tail filled in from the germline J gene. The genes are TRBV3-1 (or the pseudogene TRBV3-2) and TRBJ1-5, with 8 bases lining up with TRBD1. Germline V CDR1 and CDR2: LGHDT, YNNKEL (reference sequence). The CDR3 loop spans 15 amino acids. V shed 3 bases and J 3 bases; nucleotides not matched to a gene: 4. CDR3 DNA, as far as it was read: TGTGCCAGCAGCCAGGGACAGGTTAACAATCAGCCC. Protein: CASSQGQVNNQP. The full-length CDR3 reads as CASSQGQVNNQPQHF.

About this clone: Mismatch with germline at one junction end may stem from a read error. The missing CDR3 end, 3 residues past where the read stops, is filled in from the germline J gene. This rearrangement joins TRBV7-7 to TRBJ2-3; TRBD1 matches 7 bases. The germline V gene encodes CDR1 SSHAT and CDR2 FNYEAQ (reference sequence). This CDR3 comprises 15 residues. CDR3 DNA, as far as it was read: TGTGCTAGCAGCTTAGGCCCAGGGGGACAAGAGACG. Encoded protein: CASSLGPGGQET. The entire CDR3 sequence reads CASSLGPGGQETQYF.